This T cell receptor beta chain came from a study of T cells in Graves' hyperthyroidism and ophthalmopathy. Study-wide findings and caveats: Separating ophthalmopathy from stable hyperthyroidism was achieved by a 13 V-J model. Blood also showed most of the thyroid clonotypes that were expanded above 0.001.

This clonotype was counted only a few times. What it binds is not known. From RNA transcripts, TCR beta CDR3 regions were amplified. HTBI primers drove first-round RT-PCR of the TCR CDR3. TCRdb independently ran MiXCR on the multiplex PCR reads; one entry per CDR3 protein. Of about 640,000 distinct CDR3 sequences in the sample, roughly 20% were seen once. Each person with ophthalmopathy scored at least 3 on the Clinical Activity Score, reached NOSPECS grade 4 or higher, and had been ill under 3 months. The diagnostic basis comprised clinical symptoms, serum thyroxine and TRAb, thyroid ultrasound and orbital computed tomography. Germline-derived CDR1 and CDR2 are MNHEY and SMNVEV (reference sequence). Trimming stripped 0 bases from V and 0 bases from J, with 9 bases between. This CDR3 is 17 amino acids long.

This chain uses TRBV27 with TRBJ1-6; D unresolved. The origin of this receptor is a man aged 30 to 39 with Graves' ophthalmopathy. Sequencing used blood. The chain's CDR3 is CASSLSYDSSYNSPLHF. The CDR3 bases are TGTGCCAGCAGTTTATCGTACGATAGCTCCTATAATTCACCCCTCCACTTT.